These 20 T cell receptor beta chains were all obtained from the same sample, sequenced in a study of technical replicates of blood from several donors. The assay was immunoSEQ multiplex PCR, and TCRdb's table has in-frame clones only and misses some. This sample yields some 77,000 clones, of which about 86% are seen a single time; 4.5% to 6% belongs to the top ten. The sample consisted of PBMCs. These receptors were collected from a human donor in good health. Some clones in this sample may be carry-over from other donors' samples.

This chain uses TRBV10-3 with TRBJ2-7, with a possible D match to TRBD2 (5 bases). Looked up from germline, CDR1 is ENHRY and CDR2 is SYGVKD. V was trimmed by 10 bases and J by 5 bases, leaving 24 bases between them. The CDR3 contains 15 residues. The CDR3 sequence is CATRGERADRDEQYF. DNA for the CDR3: TGTGCCACCCGTGGTGAGAGGGCGGATAGGGACGAGCAGTACTTC.

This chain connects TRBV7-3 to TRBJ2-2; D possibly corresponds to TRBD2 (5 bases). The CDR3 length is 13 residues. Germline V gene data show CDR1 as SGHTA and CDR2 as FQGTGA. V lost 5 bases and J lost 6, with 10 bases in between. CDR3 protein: CASSPRVPGELFF. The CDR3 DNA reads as TGTGCCAGCAGCCCGAGGGTCCCCGGGGAGCTGTTTTTT.

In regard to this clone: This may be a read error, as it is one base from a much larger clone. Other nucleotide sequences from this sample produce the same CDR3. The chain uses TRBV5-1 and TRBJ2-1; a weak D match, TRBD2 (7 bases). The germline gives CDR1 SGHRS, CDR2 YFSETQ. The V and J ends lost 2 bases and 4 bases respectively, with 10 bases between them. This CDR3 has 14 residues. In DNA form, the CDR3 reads TGCGCCAGCAGCTTAGGGGGGGGGTACAATGAGCAGTTCTTC. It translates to CASSLGGGYNEQFF.

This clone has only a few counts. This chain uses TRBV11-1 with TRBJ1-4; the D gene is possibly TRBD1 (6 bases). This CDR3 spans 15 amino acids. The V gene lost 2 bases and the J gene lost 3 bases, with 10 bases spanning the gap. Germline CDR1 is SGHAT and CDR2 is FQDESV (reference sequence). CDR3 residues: CASSLQGGANEKLFF. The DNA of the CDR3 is TGTGCCAGCAGCTTACAAGGGGGAGCTAATGAAAAACTGTTTTTT.

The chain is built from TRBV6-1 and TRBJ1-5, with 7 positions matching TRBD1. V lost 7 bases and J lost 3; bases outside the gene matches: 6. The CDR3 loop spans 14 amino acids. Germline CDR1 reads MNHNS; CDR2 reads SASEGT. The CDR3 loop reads CASTPGQTNQPQHF. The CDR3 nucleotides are TGTGCCAGCACCCCGGGACAGACCAATCAGCCCCAGCATTTT.

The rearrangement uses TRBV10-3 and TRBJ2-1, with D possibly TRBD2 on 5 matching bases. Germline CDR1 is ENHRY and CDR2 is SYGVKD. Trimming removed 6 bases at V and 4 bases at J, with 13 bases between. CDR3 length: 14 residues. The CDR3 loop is CAIRASLAYNEQFF. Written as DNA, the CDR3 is TGTGCCATCAGGGCTAGCTTGGCGTACAATGAGCAGTTCTTC.

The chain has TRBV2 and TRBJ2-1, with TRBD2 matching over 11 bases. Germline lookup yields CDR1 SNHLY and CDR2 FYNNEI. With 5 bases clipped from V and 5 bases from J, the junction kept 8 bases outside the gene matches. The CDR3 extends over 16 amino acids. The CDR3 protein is CASSHVAGGPDNEQFF. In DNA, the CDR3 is TGTGCCAGCAGTCATGTAGCGGGAGGGCCAGACAATGAGCAGTTCTTC.

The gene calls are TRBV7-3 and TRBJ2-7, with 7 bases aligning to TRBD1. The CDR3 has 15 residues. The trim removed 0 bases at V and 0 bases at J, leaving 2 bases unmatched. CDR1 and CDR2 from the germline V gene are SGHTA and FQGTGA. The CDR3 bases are TGTGCCAGCAGCTTAACTGGGACAGTCTCCTACGAGCAGTACTTC. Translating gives CASSLTGTVSYEQYF.

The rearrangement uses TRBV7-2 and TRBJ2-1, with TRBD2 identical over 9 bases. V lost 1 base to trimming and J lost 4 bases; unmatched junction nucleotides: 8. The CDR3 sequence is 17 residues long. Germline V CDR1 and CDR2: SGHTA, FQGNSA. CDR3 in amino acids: CASSLVLAGAGYNEQFF. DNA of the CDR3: TGTGCCAGCAGCTTAGTACTAGCGGGTGCCGGTTACAATGAGCAGTTCTTC.

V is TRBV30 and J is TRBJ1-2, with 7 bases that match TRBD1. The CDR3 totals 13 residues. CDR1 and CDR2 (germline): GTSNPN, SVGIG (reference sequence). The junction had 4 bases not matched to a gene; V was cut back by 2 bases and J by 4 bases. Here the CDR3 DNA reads TGTGCCTGGAGTAAGGGGGCTGGCTATGGCTACACCTTC. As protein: CAWSKGAGYGYTF.

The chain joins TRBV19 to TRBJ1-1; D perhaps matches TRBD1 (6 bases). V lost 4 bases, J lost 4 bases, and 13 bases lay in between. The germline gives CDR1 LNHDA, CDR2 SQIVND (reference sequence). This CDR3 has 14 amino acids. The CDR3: CASSSDRFPTEAFF. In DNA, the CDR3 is TGTGCCAGTAGTAGCGACAGGTTTCCCACTGAAGCTTTCTTT.

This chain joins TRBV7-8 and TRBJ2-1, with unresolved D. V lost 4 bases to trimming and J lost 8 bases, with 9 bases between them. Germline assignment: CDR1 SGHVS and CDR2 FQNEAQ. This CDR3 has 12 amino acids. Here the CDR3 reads CASSSAQDEQFF. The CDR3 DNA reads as TGTGCCAGCAGCTCTGCGCAGGATGAGCAGTTCTTC.

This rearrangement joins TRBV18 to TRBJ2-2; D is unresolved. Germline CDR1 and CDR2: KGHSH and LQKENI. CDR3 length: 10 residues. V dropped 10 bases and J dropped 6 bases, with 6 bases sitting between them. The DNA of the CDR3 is TGTGCCACTCGTTCCGGGGAGCTGTTTTTT. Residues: CATRSGELFF.

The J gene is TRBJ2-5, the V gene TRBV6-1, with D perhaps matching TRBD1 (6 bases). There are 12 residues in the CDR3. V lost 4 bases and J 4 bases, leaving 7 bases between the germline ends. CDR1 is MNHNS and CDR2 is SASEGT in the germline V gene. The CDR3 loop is CASSVGGETQYF. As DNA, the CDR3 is TGTGCCAGCAGTGTAGGGGGAGAGACCCAGTACTTC.

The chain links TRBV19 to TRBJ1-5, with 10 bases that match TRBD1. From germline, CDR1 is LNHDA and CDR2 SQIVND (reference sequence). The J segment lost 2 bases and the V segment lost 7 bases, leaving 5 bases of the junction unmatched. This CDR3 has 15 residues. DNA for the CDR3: TGTGCCAGTAACGTCGGGACAGGGGGCAATCAGCCCCAGCATTTT. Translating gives CASNVGTGGNQPQHF.

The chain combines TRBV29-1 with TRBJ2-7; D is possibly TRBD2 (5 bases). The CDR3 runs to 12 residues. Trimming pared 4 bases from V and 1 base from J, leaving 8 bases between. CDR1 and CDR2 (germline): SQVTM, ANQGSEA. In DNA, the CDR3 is TGCAGCGTTGCGCGAGGGTCCTACGAGCAGTACTTC. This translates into CSVARGSYEQYF.

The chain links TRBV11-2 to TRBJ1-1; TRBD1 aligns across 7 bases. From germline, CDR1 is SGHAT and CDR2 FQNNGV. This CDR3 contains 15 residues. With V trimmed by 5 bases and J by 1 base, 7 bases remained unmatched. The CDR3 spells CASSHPQGGNTEAFF. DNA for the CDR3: TGTGCCAGCAGCCATCCCCAGGGGGGGAACACTGAAGCTTTCTTT.

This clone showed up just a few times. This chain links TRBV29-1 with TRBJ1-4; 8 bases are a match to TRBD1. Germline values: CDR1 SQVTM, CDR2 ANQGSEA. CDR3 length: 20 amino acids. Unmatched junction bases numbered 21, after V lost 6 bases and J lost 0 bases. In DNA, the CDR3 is TGCAGCGTCAGATGTCCCCGACGACAGGGGAGTATGCCAACTAATGAAAAACTGTTTTTT. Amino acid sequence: CSVRCPRRQGSMPTNEKLFF.

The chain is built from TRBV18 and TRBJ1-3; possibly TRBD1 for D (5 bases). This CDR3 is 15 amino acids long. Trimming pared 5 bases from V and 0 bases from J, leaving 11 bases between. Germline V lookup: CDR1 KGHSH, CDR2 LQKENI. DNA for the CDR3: TGTGCCAGCTCAACCGACAGCAGCTCTGGAAACACCATATATTTT. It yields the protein CASSTDSSSGNTIYF.

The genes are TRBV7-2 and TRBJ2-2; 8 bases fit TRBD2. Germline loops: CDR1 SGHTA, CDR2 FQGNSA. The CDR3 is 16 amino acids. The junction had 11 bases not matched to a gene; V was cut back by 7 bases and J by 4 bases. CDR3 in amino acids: CASTTRASGFTGELFF. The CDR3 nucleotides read TGTGCCAGCACCACCAGGGCTAGCGGGTTCACCGGGGAGCTGTTTTTT.